The entry below gives a single TCR beta chain sequence along with its context. Its antigen is unidentified. This sample is drawn from a study of shared clonotypes between healthy human individuals. Study-wide background: Each donor contributed plates that comprised three CD4 naive, three CD4 memory, two CD8 naive and one CD8 memory.

Overall study findings and caveats: Naive subsets, compared against memory subsets, generally had larger estimated richness values.

From germline, CDR1 is SEHNR and CDR2 FQNEAQ (reference sequence). The CDR3 is 16 amino acids. J lost 5 bases, V lost 8 bases, and 18 bases had no gene match. The naive CD8 fraction comprised CD45RO-negative cells positively selected for CCR7 and excluded terminally differentiated effector memory CD45RA+ cells. Method: immunoSEQ multiplex PCR; TCRdb's copy keeps in-frame clones and lacks some. The sample lists 800,000 or so clones, 90% to 97% occurring once. The receptor's source is a young man in good health. The sequenced sample consisted of naive CD8+ T cells sorted from blood. V gene TRBV7-9 combines with J gene TRBJ2-7; TRBD2 matches 7 bases. The CDR3 DNA reads as TGTGCCAGCCCAAGCGGGGCGGACTCCAGCCCTCACGAGCAGTACTTC. Translation gives CASPSGADSSPHEQYF.